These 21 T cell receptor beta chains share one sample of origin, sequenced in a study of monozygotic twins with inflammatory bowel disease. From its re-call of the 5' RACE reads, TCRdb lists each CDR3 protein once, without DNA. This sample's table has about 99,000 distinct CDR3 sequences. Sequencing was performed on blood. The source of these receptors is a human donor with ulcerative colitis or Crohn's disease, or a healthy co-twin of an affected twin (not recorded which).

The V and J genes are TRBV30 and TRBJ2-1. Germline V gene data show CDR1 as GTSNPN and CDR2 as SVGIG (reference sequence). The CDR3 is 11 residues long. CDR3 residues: CAWSVQSGQFF.

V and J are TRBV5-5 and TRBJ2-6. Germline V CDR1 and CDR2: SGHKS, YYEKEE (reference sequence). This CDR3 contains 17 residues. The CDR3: CASSLVYETSGANVLTF.

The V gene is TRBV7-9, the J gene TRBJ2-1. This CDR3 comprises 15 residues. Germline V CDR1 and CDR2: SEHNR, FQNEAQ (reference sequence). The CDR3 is CASSSGPNYANEQFF. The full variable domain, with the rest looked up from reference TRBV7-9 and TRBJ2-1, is DTGVSQNPRHKITKRGQNVTFRCDPISEHNRLYWYRQTLGQGPEFLTYFQNEAQLEKSRLLSDRFSAERPKGSFSTLEIQRTEQGDSAMYLCASSSGPNYANEQFFGPGTRLTVL.

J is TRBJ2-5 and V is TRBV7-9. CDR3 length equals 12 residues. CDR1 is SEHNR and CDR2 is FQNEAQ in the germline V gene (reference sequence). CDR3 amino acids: CASSLKGETQYF.

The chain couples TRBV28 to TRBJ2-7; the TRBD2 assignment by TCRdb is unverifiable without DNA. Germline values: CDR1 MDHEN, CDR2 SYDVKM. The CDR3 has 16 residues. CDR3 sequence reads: CASSTRRGSKSYEQYF.

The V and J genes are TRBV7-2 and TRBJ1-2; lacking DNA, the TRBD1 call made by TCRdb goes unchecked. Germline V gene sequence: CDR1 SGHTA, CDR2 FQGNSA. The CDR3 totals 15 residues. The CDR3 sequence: CASSLGNRGRGGYTF.

CDR3 residues: CTAGGAIQETQYF. The chain carries TRBV20-1 and TRBJ2-5; absent DNA, TCRdb's TRBD1 call cannot be checked. This CDR3 spans 13 amino acids. The germline V gene encodes CDR1 DFQATT and CDR2 SNEGSKA (reference sequence).

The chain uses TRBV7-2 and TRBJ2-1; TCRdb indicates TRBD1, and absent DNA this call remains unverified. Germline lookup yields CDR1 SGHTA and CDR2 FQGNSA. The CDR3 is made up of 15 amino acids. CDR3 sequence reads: CASRKQTGGKVEQFF.

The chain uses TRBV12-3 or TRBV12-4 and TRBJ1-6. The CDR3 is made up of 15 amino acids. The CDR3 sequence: CASSFGWQGGSPLHF.

This CDR3 is CASSEDVNQETQYF. The V and J genes are TRBV25-1 and TRBJ2-5. The CDR3 is 14 amino acids. Germline values: CDR1 MGHDK, CDR2 SYGVNS. The whole variable domain, filled in from reference TRBV25-1 and TRBJ2-5, reads EADIYQTPRYLVIGTGKKITLECSQTMGHDKMYWYQQDPGMELHLIHYSYGVNSTEKGDLSSESTVSRIRTEHFPLTLESARPSHTSQYLCASSEDVNQETQYFGPGTRLLVL.

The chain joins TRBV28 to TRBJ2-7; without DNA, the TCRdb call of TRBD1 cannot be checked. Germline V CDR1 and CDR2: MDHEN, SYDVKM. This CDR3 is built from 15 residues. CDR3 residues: CASSLVLGQFYEQYF.

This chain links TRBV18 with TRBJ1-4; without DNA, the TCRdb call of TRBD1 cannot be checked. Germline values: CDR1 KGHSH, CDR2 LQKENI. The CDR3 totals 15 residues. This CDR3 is CASSPPNGAGEKLFF.

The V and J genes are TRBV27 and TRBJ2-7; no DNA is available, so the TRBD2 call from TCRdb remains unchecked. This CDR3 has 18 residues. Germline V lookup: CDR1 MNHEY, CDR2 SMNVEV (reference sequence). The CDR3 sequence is CASSSSLSSGGPSYEQYF.

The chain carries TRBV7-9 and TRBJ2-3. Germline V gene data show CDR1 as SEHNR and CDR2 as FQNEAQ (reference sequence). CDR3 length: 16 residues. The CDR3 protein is CASSLATTPSTDTQYF.

The CDR3 region is CASSLGDYSYEQYF. The chain combines TRBV5-1 with TRBJ2-7; TCRdb picks TRBD2, but there is no DNA to check that call. The CDR3 is 14 residues long. The germline V gene has CDR1 SGHRS and CDR2 YFSETQ.

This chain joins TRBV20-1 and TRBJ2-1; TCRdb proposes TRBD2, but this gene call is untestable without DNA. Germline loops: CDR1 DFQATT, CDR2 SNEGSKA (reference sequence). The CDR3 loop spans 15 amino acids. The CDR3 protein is CSAPMRAGRYNEQFF.

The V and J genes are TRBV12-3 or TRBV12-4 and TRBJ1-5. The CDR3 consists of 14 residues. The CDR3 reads CASSISGTNQPQHF.

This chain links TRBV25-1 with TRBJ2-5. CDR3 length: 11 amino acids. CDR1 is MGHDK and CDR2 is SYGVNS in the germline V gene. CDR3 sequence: CASHLEETQYF.

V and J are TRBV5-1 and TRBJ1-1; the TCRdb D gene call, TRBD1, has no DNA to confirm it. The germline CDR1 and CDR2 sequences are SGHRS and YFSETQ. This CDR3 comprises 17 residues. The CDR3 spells CASSYPDPGTVNTEAFF.

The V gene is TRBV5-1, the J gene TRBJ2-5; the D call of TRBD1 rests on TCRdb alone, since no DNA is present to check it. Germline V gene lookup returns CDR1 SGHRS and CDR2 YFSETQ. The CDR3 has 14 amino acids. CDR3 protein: CASNPLIRQETQYF.

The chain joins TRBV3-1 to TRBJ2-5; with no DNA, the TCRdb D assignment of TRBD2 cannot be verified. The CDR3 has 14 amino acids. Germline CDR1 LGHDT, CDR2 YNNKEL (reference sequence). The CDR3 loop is CASSLSGSEKTQYF.